A selection of T cell receptor beta chains follows, all from one sample in a study of blood T cell repertoires in COVID-19. Some clones are missing from TCRdb's copy, which holds only in-frame ones; the method was immunoSEQ multiplex PCR. The sample yields 350,000 to 400,000 clones, roughly 91% seen once. Sequences were obtained from PBMCs or T cells enriched from blood (not recorded which). All receptors derive from a woman in her thirties who had recovered from COVID-19. CDR3s include the opening cysteine and the closing phenylalanine or tryptophan. The D gene is left open where the match is weak. Rows may omit the clone size; those that give it use once, few, many or a size class.

-	TRBJ2-7	TRBV12-3/TRBV12-4	13	TRBD2	CASSREGRREQYF	TGTGCCAGCAGCCGGGAGGGCCGGCGGGAGCAGTACTTC
-	TRBJ1-5	TRBV28	16	-	CASSSAIVGGLRPQHF	TGTGCCAGCAGTTCCGCAATCGTGGGGGGGCTGCGGCCCCAGCATTTT
-	TRBJ2-5	TRBV5-1	14	-	CASRTGTPQETQYF	TGCGCCAGCAGAACCGGGACACCCCAAGAGACCCAGTACTTC
once	TRBJ1-3	TRBV5-1	16	-	CASSLVDSSPGNTIYF	TGCGCCAGCAGCTTGGTTGACAGTTCTCCTGGAAACACCATATATTTT
-	TRBJ1-5	TRBV19	17	-	CASSRTPGDNSNQPQHF	TGTGCCAGTAGTAGGACGCCCGGGGATAATAGCAATCAGCCCCAGCATTTT
-	TRBJ2-4	TRBV2	14	-	CASRIRDYLNIQYF	TGTGCCAGCAGAATACGGGATTACCTAAACATTCAGTACTTC
-	TRBJ2-3	TRBV30	15	TRBD1	CAWSTGQGGTDTQYF	TGTGCCTGGAGTACCGGACAGGGGGGCACAGATACGCAGTATTTT
-	TRBJ1-1	TRBV5-1	14	TRBD1	CASSSDRWNTEAFF	TGCGCCAGCAGCTCGGACAGGTGGAACACTGAAGCTTTCTTT
-	TRBJ2-7	TRBV10-3	18	TRBD2	CAISESTPGLAGDYEQYF	TGTGCCATCAGTGAGTCGACCCCGGGACTAGCGGGGGACTACGAGCAGTACTTC
-	TRBJ2-6	TRBV9	13	-	CASSVLGANVLTF	TGTGCCAGCAGCGTCCTTGGGGCCAACGTCCTGACTTTC
-	TRBJ2-2	TRBV5-1	13	-	CASSYTNTGELFF	TGCGCCAGCAGCTACACGAACACCGGGGAGCTGTTTTTT
-	TRBJ2-7	TRBV27	15	-	CASRPAGTPHYEQYF	TGTGCCAGCAGACCCGCCGGGACTCCTCACTACGAGCAGTACTTC
-	TRBJ2-1	TRBV3-1/TRBV3-2	14	-	CASSSAALYNEQFF	TGTGCCAGCAGTTCCGCTGCGCTCTACAATGAGCAGTTCTTC
-	TRBJ2-7	TRBV7-9	14	-	CASSSLRGKSEQYF	TGTGCCAGCAGTTCCCTTCGGGGGAAAAGCGAGCAGTACTTC
-	TRBJ2-1	TRBV24-1	15	TRBD2	CATGTRTSGSYEQFF	TGTGCCACCGGAACTAGGACTAGCGGGAGCTATGAGCAGTTCTTC
-	TRBJ1-6	TRBV12-3/TRBV12-4	13	-	CASSLEVVGQFHF	TGTGCCAGCAGTTTAGAAGTGGTAGGACAGTTCCACTTT
-	TRBJ1-6	TRBV6-1	16	-	CASSEMGAPVNSPLHF	TGTGCCAGCAGTGAAATGGGGGCGCCGGTGAATTCACCCCTCCACTTT
-	TRBJ2-7	TRBV18	16	TRBD2	CASSPFIAGGLGEQYF	TGTGCCAGCTCACCATTTATAGCGGGGGGGCTTGGCGAGCAGTACTTC
-	TRBJ2-7	TRBV4-1	14	TRBD1	CASSQRQGAGEQYF	TGCGCCAGCAGCCAGCGACAGGGGGCTGGGGAGCAGTACTTC
-	TRBJ2-5	TRBV7-7	19	-	CASRTPGGLCPPSKGTQYF	TGTGCTAGCAGGACCCCAGGAGGGCTATGTCCCCCCTCGAAGGGGACCCAGTACTTC
-	TRBJ2-1	TRBV7-9	16	TRBD2	CASSLPRGGLGNEQFF	TGTGCCAGCAGCTTACCTCGGGGGGGCCTAGGCAATGAGCAGTTCTTC
once	TRBJ2-2	TRBV5-4	15	TRBD1	CASNHRGQLSGELFF	TGTGCCAGCAACCACAGGGGACAGCTCTCCGGGGAGCTGTTTTTT
-	TRBJ2-1	TRBV11-2	13	-	CAGRDRRENEQFF	TGTGCCGGAAGGGACAGGCGGGAGAATGAGCAGTTCTTC
-	TRBJ2-7	TRBV10-3	15	TRBD2	CAISEYGRELDEQYF	TGTGCCATCAGTGAGTATGGGCGGGAGCTCGACGAGCAGTACTTC
once	TRBJ2-7	TRBV3-1/TRBV3-2	15	TRBD2	CASSPGLARSYEQYF	TGTGCCAGCAGCCCAGGACTAGCGCGTTCCTACGAGCAGTACTTC
-	TRBJ1-6	TRBV3-1/TRBV3-2	16	TRBD1	CASSQVSGQGDSPLHF	TGTGCCAGCAGCCAAGTCTCCGGCCAGGGGGATTCACCCCTCCACTTT
-	TRBJ2-1	TRBV6-5	15	TRBD2	CASSPLGSGYNEQFF	TGTGCCAGCAGTCCCCTCGGTAGCGGGTACAATGAGCAGTTCTTC
-	TRBJ1-5	TRBV5-6	12	-	CASSTSSGPQHF	TGTGCCAGCAGCACCTCATCAGGGCCCCAGCATTTT
-	TRBJ1-2	TRBV6-5	12	-	CASTAGLYGYTF	TGTGCCAGCACGGCAGGGTTATATGGCTACACCTTC
-	TRBJ2-3	TRBV19	14	TRBD2	CASLPSGGVDTQYF	TGTGCCAGCCTTCCGAGCGGGGGGGTAGATACGCAGTATTTT
-	TRBJ2-2	TRBV4-2	16	TRBD1	CASSRGQAMNTGELFF	TGTGCCAGCAGCCGAGGACAGGCGATGAACACCGGGGAGCTGTTTTTT
-	TRBJ1-2	TRBV12-1	15	-	CASSNGQDDNYGYTF	TGTGCCAGCAGCAACGGACAGGACGATAACTATGGCTACACCTTC
once	TRBJ2-4	TRBV27	15	TRBD1	CASSGDRVARNIQYF	TGTGCCAGCAGTGGAGACAGGGTTGCGAGAAACATTCAGTACTTC